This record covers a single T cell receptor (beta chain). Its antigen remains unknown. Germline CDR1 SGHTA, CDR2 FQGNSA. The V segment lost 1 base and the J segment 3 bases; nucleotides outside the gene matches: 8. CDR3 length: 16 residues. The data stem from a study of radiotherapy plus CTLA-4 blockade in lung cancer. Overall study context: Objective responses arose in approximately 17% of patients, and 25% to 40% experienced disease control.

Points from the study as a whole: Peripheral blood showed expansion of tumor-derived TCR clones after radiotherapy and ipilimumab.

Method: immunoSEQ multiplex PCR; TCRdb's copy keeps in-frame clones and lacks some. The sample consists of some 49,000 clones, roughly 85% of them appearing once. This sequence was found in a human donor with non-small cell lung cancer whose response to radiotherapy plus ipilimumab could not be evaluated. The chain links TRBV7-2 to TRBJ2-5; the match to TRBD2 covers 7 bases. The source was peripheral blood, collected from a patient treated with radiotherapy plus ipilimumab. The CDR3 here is CASSLGARAGEETQYF. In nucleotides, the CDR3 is TGTGCCAGCAGCTTAGGTGCTCGTGCGGGAGAAGAGACCCAGTACTTC.